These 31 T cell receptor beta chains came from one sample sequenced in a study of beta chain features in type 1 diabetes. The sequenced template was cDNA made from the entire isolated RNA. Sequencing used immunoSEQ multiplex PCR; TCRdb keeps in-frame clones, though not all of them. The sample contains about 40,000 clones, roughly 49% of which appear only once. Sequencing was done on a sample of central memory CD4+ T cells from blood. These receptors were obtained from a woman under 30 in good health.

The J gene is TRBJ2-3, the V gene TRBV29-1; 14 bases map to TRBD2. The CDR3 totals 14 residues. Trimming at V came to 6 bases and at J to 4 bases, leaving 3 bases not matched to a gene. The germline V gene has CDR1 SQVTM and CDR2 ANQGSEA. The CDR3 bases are TGCAGCGTAGGGACTAGCGGGAGTGCAGATACGCAGTATTTT. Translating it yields CSVGTSGSADTQYF.

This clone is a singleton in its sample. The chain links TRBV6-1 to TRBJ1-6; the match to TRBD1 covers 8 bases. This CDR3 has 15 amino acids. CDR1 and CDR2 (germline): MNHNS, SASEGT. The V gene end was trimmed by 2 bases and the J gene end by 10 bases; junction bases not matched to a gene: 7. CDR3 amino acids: CASSEQGARGSPLHF. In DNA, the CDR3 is TGTGCCAGCAGTGAACAGGGGGCGAGAGGGTCACCCCTCCACTTT.

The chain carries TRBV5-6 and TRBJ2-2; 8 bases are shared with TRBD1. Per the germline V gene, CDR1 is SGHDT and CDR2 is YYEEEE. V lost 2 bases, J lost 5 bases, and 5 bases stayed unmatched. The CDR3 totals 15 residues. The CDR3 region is CASSFRTGRTGELFF. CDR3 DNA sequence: TGTGCCAGCAGCTTCAGGACAGGGAGGACCGGGGAGCTGTTTTTT.

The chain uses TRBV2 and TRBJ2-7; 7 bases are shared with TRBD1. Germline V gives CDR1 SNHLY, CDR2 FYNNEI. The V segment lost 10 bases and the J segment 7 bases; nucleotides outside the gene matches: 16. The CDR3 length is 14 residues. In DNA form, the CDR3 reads TGTGCCACCTCACCCGGGACAGAGAATGTGGAGCAGTACTTC. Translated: CATSPGTENVEQYF.

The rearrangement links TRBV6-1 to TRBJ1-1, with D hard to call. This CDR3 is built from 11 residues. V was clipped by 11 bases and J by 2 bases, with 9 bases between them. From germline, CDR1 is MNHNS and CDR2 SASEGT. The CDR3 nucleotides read TGTGCCGGAGACGGAAACACTGAAGCTTTCTTT. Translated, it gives CAGDGNTEAFF.

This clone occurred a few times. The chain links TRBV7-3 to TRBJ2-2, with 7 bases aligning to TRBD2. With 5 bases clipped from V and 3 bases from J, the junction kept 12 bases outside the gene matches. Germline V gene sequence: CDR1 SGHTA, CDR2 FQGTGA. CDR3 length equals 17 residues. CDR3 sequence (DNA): TGTGCCAGCAGCCCCGTAACGGGCGGGGGTGACACCGGGGAGCTGTTTTTT. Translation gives CASSPVTGGGDTGELFF.

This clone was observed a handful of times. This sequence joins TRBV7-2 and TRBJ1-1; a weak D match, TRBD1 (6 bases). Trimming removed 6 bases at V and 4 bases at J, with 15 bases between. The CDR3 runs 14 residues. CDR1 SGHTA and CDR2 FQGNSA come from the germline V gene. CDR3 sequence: CASSFTGRGTEAFF. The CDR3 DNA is TGTGCCAGCAGTTTCACAGGGAGGGGCACTGAAGCTTTCTTT.

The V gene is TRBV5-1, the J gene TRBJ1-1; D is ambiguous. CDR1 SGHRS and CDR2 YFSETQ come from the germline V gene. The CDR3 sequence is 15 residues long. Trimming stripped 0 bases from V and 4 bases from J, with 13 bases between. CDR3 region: CASSLDGGLSTEAFF. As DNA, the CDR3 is TGCGCCAGCAGCTTGGACGGCGGTTTGAGCACTGAAGCTTTCTTT.

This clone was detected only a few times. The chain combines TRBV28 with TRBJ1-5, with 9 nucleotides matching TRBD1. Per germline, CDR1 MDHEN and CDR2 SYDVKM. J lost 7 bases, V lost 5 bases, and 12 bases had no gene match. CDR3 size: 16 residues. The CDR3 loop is CASSGSPGQGRQPQHF. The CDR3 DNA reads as TGTGCCAGCAGTGGGAGTCCGGGACAGGGTCGGCAGCCCCAGCATTTT.

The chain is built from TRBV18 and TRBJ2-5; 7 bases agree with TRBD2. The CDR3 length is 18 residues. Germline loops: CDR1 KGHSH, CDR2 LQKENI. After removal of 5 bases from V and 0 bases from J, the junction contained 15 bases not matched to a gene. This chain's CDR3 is CASSTQRFEAGYQETQYF. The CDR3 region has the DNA TGTGCCAGCTCAACCCAACGTTTCGAAGCGGGGTACCAAGAGACCCAGTACTTC.

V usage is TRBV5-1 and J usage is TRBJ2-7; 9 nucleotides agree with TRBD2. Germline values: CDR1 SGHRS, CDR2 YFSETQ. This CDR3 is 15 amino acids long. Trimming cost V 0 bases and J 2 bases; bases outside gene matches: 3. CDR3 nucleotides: TGCGCCAGCAGCTTGGGCGGACTAGCGCCCTACGAGCAGTACTTC. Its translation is CASSLGGLAPYEQYF.

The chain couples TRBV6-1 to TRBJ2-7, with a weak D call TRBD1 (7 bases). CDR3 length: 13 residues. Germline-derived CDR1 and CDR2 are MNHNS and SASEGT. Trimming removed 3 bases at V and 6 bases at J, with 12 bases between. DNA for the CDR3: TGTGCCAGCAGTGACGGGGGACAGCTCGAGCAGTACTTC. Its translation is CASSDGGQLEQYF.

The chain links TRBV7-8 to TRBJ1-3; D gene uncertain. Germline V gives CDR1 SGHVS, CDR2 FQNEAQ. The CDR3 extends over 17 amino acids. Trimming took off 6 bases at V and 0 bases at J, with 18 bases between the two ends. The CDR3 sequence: CASRRHTSISSGNTIYF. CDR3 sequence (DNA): TGTGCCAGCAGGAGACATACCTCAATAAGCTCTGGAAACACCATATATTTT.

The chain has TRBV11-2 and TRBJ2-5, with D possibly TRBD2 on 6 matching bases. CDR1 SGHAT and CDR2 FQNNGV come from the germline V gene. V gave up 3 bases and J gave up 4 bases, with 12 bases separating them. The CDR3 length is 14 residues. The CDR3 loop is CASSFRLGGETQYF. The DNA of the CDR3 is TGTGCCAGCAGCTTCCGACTAGGTGGAGAGACCCAGTACTTC.

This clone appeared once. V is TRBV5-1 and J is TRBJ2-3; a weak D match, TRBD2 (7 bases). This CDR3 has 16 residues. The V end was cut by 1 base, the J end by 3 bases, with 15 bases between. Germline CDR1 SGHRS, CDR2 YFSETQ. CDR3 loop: CASSLRGGAKTDTQYF. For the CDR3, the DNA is TGCGCCAGCAGCTTGCGCGGGGGCGCCAAAACAGATACGCAGTATTTT.

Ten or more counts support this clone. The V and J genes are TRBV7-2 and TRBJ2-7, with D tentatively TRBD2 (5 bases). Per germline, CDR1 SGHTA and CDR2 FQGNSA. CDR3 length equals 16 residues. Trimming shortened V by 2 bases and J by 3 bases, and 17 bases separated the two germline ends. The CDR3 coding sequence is TGTGCCAGCAGCTTAAACCCGGGATTTAAGGGCTACGAGCAGTACTTC. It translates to CASSLNPGFKGYEQYF.

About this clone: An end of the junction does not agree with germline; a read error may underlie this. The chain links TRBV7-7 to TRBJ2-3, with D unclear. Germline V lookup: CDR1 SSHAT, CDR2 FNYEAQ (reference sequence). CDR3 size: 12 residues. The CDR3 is CASSSSVDTQYF. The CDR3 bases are TGTGCTAGCAGCTCCTCGGTGGATACGCAGTATTTT.

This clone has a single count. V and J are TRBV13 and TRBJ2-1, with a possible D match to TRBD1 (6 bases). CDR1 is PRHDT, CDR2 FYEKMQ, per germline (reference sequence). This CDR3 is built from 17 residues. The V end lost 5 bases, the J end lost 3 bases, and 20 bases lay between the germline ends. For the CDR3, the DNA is TGTGCCAGCAGCATAAACAGGGCGTTGGGGGTCTACAATGAGCAGTTCTTC. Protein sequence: CASSINRALGVYNEQFF.

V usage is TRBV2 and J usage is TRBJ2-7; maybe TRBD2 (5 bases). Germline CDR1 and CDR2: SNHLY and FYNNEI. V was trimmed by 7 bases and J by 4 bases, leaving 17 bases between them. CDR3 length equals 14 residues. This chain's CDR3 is CASKLVETGYEQYF. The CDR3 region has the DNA TGTGCCAGCAAGTTGGTAGAAACGGGATACGAGCAGTACTTC.

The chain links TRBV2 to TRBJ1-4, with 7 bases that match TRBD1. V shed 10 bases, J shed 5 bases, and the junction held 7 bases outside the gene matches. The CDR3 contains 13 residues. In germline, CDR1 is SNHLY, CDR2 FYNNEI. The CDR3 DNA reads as TGTGCCACGCACCGGGACAGAAATGAAAAACTGTTTTTT. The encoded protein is CATHRDRNEKLFF.

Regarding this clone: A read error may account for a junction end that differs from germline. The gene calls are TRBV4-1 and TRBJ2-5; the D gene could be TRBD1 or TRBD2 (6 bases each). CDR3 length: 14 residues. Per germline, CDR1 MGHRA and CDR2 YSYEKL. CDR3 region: CASSRERGQETQYF. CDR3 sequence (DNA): TGTGCCAGCAGCCGGGAGAGGGGGCAAGAGACCCAGTACTTC.

As DNA, the CDR3 is TGTGCCAGCAGTCTTACAGGGGGCAGGTACGAGCAGTACTTC. It encodes CASSLTGGRYEQYF. This rearrangement joins TRBV28 to TRBJ2-7, with 9 bases that match TRBD1. The J segment lost 4 bases and the V segment lost 5 bases, leaving 6 bases of the junction unmatched. From germline, CDR1 is MDHEN and CDR2 SYDVKM. The CDR3 loop spans 14 amino acids.

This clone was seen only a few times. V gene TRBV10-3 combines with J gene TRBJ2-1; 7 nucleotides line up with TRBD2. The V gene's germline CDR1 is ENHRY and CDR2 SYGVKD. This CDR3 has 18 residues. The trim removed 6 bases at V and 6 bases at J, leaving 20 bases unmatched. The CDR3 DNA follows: TGTGCCATCAGCACCCAATCTAGTAGAGGCGGGAGATCCAATGAGCAGTTCTTC. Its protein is CAISTQSSRGGRSNEQFF.

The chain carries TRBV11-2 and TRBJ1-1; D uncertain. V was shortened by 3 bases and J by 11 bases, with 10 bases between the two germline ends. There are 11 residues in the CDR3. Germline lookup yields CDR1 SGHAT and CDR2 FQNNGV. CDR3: CASSFSLRAFF. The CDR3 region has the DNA TGTGCCAGCAGCTTCAGCCTGAGGGCTTTCTTT.

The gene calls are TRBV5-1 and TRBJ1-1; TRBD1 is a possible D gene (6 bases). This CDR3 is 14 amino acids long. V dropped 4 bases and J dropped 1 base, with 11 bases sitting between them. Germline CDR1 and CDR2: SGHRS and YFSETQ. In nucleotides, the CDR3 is TGCGCCAGCAGCCAGGACAGACCGAACACTGAAGCTTTCTTT. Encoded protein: CASSQDRPNTEAFF.

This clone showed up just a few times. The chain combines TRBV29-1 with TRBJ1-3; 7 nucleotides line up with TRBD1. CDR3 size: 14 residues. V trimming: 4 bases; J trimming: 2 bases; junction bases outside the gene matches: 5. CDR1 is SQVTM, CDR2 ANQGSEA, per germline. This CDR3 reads CSVGLGQAGNTIYF. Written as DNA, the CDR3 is TGCAGCGTTGGCCTTGGACAGGCTGGAAACACCATATATTTT.

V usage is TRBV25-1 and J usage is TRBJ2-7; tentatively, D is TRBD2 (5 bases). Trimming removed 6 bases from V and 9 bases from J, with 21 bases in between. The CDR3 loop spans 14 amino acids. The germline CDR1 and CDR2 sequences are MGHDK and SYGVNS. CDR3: CASSALHAGRAQYF. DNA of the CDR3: TGTGCCAGCAGCGCCCTACATGCGGGCAGAGCGCAGTACTTC.

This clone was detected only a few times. CDR3 loop: CASSLYSGGDQPQHF. CDR3 DNA sequence: TGTGCCAGCAGCTTATACAGTGGGGGGGATCAGCCCCAGCATTTT. The J gene is TRBJ1-5, the V gene TRBV7-2; a possible D gene is TRBD1 (5 bases). Germline V gene data show CDR1 as SGHTA and CDR2 as FQGNSA. The length of the CDR3 is 15 residues. With 2 bases removed from V and 5 bases from J, the gap between germline ends came to 13 bases.

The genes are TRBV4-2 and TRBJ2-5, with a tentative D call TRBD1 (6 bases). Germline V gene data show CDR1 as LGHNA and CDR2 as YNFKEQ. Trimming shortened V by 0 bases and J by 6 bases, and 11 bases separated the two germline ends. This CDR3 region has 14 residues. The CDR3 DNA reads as TGTGCCAGCAGCCAAGAACAGGGTTGGCAGACCCAGTACTTC. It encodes CASSQEQGWQTQYF.

The DNA for the CDR3 is TGTGCCAGCAGTCCCCCAGCAGGTTTCGGAAACACCATATATTTT. Translated, it gives CASSPPAGFGNTIYF. The chain joins TRBV28 to TRBJ1-3; D gene uncertain. The CDR3 sequence is 15 residues long. The germline V gene has CDR1 MDHEN and CDR2 SYDVKM. V shed 5 bases and J shed 4 bases, with 15 bases lying between them.

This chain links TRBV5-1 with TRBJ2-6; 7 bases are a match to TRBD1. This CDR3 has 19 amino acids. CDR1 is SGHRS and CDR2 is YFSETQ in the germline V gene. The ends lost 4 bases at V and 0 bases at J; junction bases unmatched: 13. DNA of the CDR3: TGCGCCAGCAGCACTAATTGGGGGACAGTTCCCTCTGGGGCCAACGTCCTGACTTTC. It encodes CASSTNWGTVPSGANVLTF.